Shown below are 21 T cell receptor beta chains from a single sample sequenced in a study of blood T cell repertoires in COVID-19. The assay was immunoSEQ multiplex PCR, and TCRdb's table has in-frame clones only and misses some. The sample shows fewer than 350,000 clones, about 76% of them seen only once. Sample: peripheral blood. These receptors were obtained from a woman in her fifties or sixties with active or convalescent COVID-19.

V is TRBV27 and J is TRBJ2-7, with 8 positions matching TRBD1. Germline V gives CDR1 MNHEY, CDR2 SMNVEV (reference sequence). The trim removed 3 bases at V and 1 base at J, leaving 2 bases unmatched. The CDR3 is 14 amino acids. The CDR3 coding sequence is TGTGCCAGCAGTTTGGACAGGGTTTCCTACGAGCAGTACTTC. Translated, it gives CASSLDRVSYEQYF.

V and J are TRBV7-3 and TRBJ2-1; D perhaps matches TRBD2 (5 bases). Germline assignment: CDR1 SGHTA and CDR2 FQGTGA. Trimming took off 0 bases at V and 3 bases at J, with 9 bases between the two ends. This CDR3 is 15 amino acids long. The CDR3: CASSLTSGVYNEQFF. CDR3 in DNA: TGTGCCAGCAGCTTAACATCCGGGGTCTACAATGAGCAGTTCTTC.

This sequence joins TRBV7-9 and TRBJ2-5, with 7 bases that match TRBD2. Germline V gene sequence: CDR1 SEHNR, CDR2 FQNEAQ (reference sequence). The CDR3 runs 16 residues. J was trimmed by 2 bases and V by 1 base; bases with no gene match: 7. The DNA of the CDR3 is TGTGCCAGCAGCTTAGTAGTAGCGGGCCCTCAAGAGACCCAGTACTTC. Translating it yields CASSLVVAGPQETQYF.

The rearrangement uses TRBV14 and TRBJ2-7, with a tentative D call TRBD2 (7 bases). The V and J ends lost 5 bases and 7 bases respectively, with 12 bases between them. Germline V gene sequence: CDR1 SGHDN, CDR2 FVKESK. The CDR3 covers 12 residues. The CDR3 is CASSGGAFEQYF. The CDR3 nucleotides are TGTGCCAGCAGCGGGGGGGCCTTTGAGCAGTACTTC.

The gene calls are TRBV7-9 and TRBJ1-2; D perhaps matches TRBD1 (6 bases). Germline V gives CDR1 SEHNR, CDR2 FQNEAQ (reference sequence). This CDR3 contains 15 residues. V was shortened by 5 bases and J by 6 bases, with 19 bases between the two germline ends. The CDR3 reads CASSRLSGGTNGYTF. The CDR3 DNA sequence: TGTGCCAGCAGCCGCCTGTCGGGGGGCACAAATGGCTACACCTTC.

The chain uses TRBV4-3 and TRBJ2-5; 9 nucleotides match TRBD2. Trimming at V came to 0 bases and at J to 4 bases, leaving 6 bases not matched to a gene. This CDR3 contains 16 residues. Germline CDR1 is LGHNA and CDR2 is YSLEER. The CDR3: CASSQDLAGGRETQYF. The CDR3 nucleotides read TGCGCCAGCAGCCAAGATCTCGCGGGGGGGAGAGAGACCCAGTACTTC.

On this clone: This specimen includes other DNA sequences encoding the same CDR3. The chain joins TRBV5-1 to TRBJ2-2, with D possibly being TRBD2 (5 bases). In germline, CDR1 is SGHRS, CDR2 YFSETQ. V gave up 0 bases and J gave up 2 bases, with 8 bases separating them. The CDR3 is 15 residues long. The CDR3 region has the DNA TGCGCCAGCAGCTTGGTGGCGGGTAACACCGGGGAGCTGTTTTTT. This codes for CASSLVAGNTGELFF.

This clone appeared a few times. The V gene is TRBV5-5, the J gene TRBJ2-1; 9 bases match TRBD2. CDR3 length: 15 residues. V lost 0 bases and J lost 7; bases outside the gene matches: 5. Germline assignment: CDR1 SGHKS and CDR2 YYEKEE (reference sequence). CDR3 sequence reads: CASSLVLAGTNEQFF. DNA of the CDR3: TGTGCCAGCAGCTTGGTTCTAGCGGGGACGAATGAGCAGTTCTTC. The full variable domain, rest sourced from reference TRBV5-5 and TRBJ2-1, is DAGVTQSPTHLIKTRGQQVTLRCSPISGHKSVSWYQQVLGQGPQFIFQYYEKEERGRGNFPDRFSARQFPNYSSELNVNALLLGDSALYLCASSLVLAGTNEQFFGPGTRLTVL.

The CDR3 DNA reads as TGTGCCAGCAGGGGGACAGGGGAGAGGCAGCCCCAGCATTTT. Protein sequence: CASRGTGERQPQHF. The V call is TRBV25-1, the J call TRBJ1-5; the match to TRBD1 covers 10 bases. Germline-derived CDR1 and CDR2 are MGHDK and SYGVNS. The CDR3 length is 14 residues. V shed 6 bases, J shed 7 bases, and the junction held 6 bases outside the gene matches.

This CDR3 reads CASSWHRGRPITRTNVLTF. The CDR3 DNA reads TGTGCCAGCAGCTGGCACCGCGGCAGACCCATAACCCGGACCAACGTCCTGACTTTC. The V call is TRBV11-2, the J call TRBJ2-6, with D unclear. V was shortened by 4 bases and J by 8 bases, with 27 bases between the two germline ends. This CDR3 is 19 amino acids long. Germline V gives CDR1 SGHAT, CDR2 FQNNGV.

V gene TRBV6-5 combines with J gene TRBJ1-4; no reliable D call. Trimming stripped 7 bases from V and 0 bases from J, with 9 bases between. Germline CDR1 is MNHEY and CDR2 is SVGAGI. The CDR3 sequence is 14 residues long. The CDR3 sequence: CASTPKPTNEKLFF. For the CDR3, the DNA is TGTGCCAGCACGCCAAAGCCAACTAATGAAAAACTGTTTTTT.

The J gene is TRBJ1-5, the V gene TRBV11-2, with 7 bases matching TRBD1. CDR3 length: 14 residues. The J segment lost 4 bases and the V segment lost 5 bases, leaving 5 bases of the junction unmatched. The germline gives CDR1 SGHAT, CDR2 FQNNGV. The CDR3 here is CASSLGTANQPQHF. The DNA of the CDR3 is TGTGCCAGCAGCCTAGGGACAGCTAATCAGCCCCAGCATTTT.

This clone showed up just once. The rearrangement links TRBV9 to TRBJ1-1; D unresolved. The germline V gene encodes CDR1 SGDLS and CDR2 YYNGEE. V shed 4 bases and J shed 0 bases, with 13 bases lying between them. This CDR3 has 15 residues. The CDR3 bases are TGTGCCAGCAGCCTCGAACCAACACTGAACACTGAAGCTTTCTTT. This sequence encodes CASSLEPTLNTEAFF.

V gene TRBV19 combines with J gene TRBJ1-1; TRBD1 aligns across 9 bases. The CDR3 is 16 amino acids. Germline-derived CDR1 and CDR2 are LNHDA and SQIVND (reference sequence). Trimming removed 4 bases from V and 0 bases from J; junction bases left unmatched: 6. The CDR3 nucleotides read TGTGCCAGTAGTACGGGACAGGGAACCGTGAACACTGAAGCTTTCTTT. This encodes CASSTGQGTVNTEAFF.

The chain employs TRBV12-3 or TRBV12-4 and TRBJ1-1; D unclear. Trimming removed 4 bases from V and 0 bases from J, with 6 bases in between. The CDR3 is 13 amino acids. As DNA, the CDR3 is TGTGCCAGCAGTTCCATCATGAACACTGAAGCTTTCTTT. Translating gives CASSSIMNTEAFF.

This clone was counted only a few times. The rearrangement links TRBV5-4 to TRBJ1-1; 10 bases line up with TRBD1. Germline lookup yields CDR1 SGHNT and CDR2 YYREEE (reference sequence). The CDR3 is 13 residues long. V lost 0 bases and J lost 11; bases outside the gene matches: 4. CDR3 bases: TGTGCCAGCAGCTTGGGACAGGGGGCGTTTGCTTTCTTT. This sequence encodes CASSLGQGAFAFF.

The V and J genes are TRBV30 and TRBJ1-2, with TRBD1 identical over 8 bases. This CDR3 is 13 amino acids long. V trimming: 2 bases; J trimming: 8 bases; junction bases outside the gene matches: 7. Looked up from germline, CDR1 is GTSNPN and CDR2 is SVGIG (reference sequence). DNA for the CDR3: TGTGCCTGGAGTCCCCGGGACAGGATCGGCTACACCTTC. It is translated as CAWSPRDRIGYTF.

The chain's CDR3 is CASSSFNLAGAETQYF. The CDR3 DNA sequence: TGCGCCAGCAGCTCATTTAACCTAGCCGGTGCGGAGACCCAGTACTTC. The chain employs TRBV5-1 and TRBJ2-5; D is perhaps TRBD2 (5 bases). The ends were cut back, 3 bases at V and 5 bases at J, with 20 bases in the middle. CDR1 is SGHRS and CDR2 is YFSETQ in the germline V gene. The CDR3 consists of 16 residues.

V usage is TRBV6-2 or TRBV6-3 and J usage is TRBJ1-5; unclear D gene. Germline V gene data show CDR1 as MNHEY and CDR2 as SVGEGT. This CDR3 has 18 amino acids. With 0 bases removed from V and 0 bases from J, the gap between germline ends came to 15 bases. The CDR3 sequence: CASSYSRDLPISNQPQHF. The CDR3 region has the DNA TGTGCCAGCAGTTACTCGAGAGATCTCCCCATTAGCAATCAGCCCCAGCATTTT.

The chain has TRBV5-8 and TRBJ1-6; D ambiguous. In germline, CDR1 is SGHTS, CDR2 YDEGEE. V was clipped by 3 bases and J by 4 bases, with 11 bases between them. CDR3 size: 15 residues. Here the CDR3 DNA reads TGTGCCAGCAGCTGGACTCCAAGGTATAATTCACCCCTCCACTTT. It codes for CASSWTPRYNSPLHF. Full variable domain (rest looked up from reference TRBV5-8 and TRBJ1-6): EAGVTQSPTHLIKTRGQQATLRCSPISGHTSVYWYQQALGLGLQFLLWYDEGEERNRGNFPPRFSGRQFPNYSSELNVNALELEDSALYLCASSWTPRYNSPLHFGNGTRLTVT.

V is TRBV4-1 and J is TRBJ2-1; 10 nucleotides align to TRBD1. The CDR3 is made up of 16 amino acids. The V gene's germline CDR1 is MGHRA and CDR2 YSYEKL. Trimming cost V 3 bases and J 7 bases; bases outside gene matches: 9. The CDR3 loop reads CASSHHGTGVGNEQFF. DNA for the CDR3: TGCGCCAGCAGCCACCACGGGACAGGGGTAGGGAATGAGCAGTTCTTC.